This T cell receptor beta chain emerged from a study of blood T cell repertoires in COVID-19 (dated by TCRdb to between 2020 and 2021). At the level of the whole study: Samples covering the acute and convalescent phases of COVID-19 were provided by collaborators in the United States, Italy and Spain. The material from the prospective study consisted of cDNA or gDNA derived from T cells, B-cell-depleted T cells, or PBMCs. The samples were drawn from two sources: the first 160 participants of the ongoing ImmuneRACE study, and 1,000 to 1,500 subjects contributed by 6 global collaborators. The repertoires were made available in a free public database intended to serve as a resource for research on the immune response to SARS-CoV-2. Deeply sampled blood TCRbeta repertoires from subjects exposed to, actively infected with, or recovered from COVID-19 were included in the dataset. The sample metadata nearly always contained a de-identified subject ID, COVID-19 status, age in years and sex. Where available, HLA class I and class II types were taken from metadata supplied by the sample provider and were not determined by assay-based typing. Study-level results and caveats: The quantity of clinical and demographic metadata differed by source and by participant and was supplied without curation.

V loses 4 bases of germline sequence and J loses 4 bases, and the interval between the two ends is 14 bases. The CDR3, from cysteine to phenylalanine, totals 14 residues. Just the 42-base CDR3 DNA is kept, in frame starting at base 1. The germline V gene specifies SGHRS as CDR1 and YFSETQ as CDR2. As for this clone: Its antigen is unknown. Base qualities are not at hand, and no much larger clone is one base apart.

A second Seattle source provided samples from volunteer blood donors who had recovered from COVID-19. Collaborating institutions collected whole blood in K2EDTA tubes following their own protocols. For TCRbeta analysis, collaborators shipped samples as frozen whole blood, isolated PBMCs, or DNA extracted from either of those sample types. The immunoSEQ Assay, a bias-controlled multiplex PCR, was used to amplify TCRbeta CDR3 regions from genomic DNA. Processing in the source paper ran as follows. Nucleated cell counts per sample were estimated from amplification of reference gene primers within the assay. Sequence reads were collapsed and filtered to measure the absolute abundance of every unique TCRbeta CDR3 rearrangement. For each sample, productive Simpson clonality was calculated as the square root of Simpson's diversity index across productive rearrangements. TCRdb mirrors the immuneACCESS table, restricted to in-frame sequences. Some clones are absent from its copies; in checked studies, under half trace to an unresolved V gene, and the reason for the others is unknown. V, J and clone size are those of that table, while D and trimming were read from the DNA. For this sample the table gives some 130,000 clones, of which 70% to 85% were detected only once. The biggest ten clones account for 10% to 11% of the sample.

The specimen sequenced was peripheral blood. In this chain, TRBV5-1 is recombined with TRBJ2-5; the D gene is perhaps TRBD1, on 6 matching bases. This TCR was recovered from a man in his sixties who had recovered from COVID-19. The nucleotide sequence reads TGCGCCAGCAGCGAGCAGGGGTACGGAGAGACCCAGTACTTC. The encoded protein is CASSEQGYGETQYF.